This T cell receptor beta chain appears in the sequencing data of a study of blood T cell repertoires in COVID-19. Study-wide context: In each case, the material was cDNA or gDNA derived from T cells, B-cell-depleted T cells, or PBMCs.

TCRdb keeps only in-frame clones here, not all; method: immunoSEQ multiplex PCR. The table has about 210,000 clones, 82% seen once. The sequence was collected from a woman in her 70s with COVID-19, enrolled during active disease. The sample consisted of peripheral blood.

The CDR3 bases are TGTGCCTGGAAACAAGGGACTAGCGGGACCAACACCGGGGAGCTGTTTTTT. Translation gives CAWKQGTSGTNTGELFF. This chain uses TRBV30 with TRBJ2-2, with 13 bases fitting TRBD2. Germline V lookup: CDR1 GTSNPN, CDR2 SVGIG (reference sequence). The CDR3 covers 17 residues. Trimming cost V 4 bases and J 2 bases; bases outside gene matches: 7.